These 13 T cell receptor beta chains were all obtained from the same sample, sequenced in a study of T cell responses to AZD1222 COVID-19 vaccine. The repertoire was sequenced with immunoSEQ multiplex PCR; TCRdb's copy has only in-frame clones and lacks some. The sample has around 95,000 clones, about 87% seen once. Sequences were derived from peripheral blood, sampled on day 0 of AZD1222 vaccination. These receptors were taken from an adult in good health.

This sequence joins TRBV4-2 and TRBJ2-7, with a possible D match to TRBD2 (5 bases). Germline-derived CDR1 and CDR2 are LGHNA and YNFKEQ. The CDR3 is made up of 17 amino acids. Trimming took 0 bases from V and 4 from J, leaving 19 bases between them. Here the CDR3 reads CASSQDLALVGQYEQYF. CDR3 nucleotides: TGTGCCAGCAGCCAAGATCTTGCACTAGTTGGCCAGTACGAGCAGTACTTC.

The CDR3 region is CASSSGFNTEAFF. The CDR3 DNA is TGTGCCAGTAGTTCGGGTTTTAACACTGAAGCTTTCTTT. The chain has TRBV19 and TRBJ1-1; D is uncertain. The germline CDR1 and CDR2 sequences are LNHDA and SQIVND (reference sequence). The length of the CDR3 is 13 residues. Deletions cut 5 bases from V and 2 bases from J, with 9 bases between.

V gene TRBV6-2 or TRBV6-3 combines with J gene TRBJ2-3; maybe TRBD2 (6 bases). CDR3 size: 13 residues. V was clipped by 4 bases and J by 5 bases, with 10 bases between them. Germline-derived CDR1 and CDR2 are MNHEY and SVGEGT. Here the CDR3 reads CASSSLARDTQYF. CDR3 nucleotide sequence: TGTGCCAGCAGTTCACTAGCTAGAGATACGCAGTATTTT.

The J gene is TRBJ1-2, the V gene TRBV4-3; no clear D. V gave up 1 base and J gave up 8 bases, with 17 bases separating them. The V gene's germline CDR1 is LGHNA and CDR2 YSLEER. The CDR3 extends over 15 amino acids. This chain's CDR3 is CASSQGRGVVGGYTF. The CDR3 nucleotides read TGCGCCAGCAGCCAAGGTCGCGGAGTTGTGGGGGGCTACACCTTC.

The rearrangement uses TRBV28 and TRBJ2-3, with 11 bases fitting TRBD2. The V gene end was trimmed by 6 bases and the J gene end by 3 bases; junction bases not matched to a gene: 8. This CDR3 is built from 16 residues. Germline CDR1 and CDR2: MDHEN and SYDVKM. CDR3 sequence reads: CASSLLLAGVTDTQYF. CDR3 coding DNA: TGTGCCAGCAGCCTCCTACTAGCGGGAGTGACAGATACGCAGTATTTT.

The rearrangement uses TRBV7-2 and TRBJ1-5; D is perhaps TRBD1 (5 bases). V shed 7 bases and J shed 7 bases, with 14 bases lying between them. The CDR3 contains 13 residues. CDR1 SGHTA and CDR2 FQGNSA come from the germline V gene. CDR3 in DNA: TGTGCCAGCAATCGGGGGGAGTGGCAGCCCCAGCATTTT. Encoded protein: CASNRGEWQPQHF. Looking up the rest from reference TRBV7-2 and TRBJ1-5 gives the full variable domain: GAGVSQSPSNKVTEKGKDVELRCDPISGHTALYWYRQSLGQGLEFLIYFQGNSAPDKSGLPSDRFSAERTGGSVSTLTIQRTQQEDSAVYLCASNRGEWQPQHFGDGTRLSIL.

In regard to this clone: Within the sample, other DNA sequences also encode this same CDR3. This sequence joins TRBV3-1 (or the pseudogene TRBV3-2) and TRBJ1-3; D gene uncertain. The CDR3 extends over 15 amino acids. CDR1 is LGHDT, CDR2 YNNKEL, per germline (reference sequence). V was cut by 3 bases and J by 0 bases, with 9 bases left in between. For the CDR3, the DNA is TGTGCCAGCAGCCAGGGGTCGAGCTCTGGAAACACCATATATTTT. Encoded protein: CASSQGSSSGNTIYF.

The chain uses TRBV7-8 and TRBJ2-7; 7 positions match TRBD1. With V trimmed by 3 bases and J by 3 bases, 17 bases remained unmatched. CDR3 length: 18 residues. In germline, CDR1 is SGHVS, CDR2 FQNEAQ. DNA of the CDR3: TGTGCCAGCAGCTTTAGGACAGGACCTTTGATTAGTAGCTACGAGCAGTACTTC. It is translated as CASSFRTGPLISSYEQYF.

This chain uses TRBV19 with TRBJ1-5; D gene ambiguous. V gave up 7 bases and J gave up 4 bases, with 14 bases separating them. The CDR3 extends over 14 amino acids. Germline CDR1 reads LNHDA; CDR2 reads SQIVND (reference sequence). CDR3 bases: TGTGCCAGTATTCGGGGTGGTGGGAATCAGCCCCAGCATTTT. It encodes CASIRGGGNQPQHF. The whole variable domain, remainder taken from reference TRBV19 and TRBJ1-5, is DGGITQSPKYLFRKEGQNVTLSCEQNLNHDAMYWYRQDPGQGLRLIYYSQIVNDFQKGDIAEGYSVSREKKESFPLTVTSAQKNPTAFYLCASIRGGGNQPQHFGDGTRLSIL.

Here the CDR3 DNA reads TGCGCCAGCAGCTTTCAGGGGTGGACTGAAGCTTTCTTT. This encodes CASSFQGWTEAFF. The chain couples TRBV5-1 to TRBJ1-1; a possible D gene is TRBD1 (6 bases). The CDR3 length is 13 residues. V lost 2 bases to trimming and J lost 5 bases, with 10 bases between them. CDR1 is SGHRS, CDR2 YFSETQ, per germline.

The CDR3 DNA follows: TGTGCCAGCAGCCGGGACAGGGGGCTTGGACAGCCCCAGCATTTT. Residues: CASSRDRGLGQPQHF. This chain links TRBV5-5 with TRBJ1-5; 12 bases line up with TRBD1. The CDR3 loop spans 15 amino acids. J lost 7 bases, V lost 4 bases, and 6 bases had no gene match. Germline V gene data show CDR1 as SGHKS and CDR2 as YYEKEE (reference sequence).

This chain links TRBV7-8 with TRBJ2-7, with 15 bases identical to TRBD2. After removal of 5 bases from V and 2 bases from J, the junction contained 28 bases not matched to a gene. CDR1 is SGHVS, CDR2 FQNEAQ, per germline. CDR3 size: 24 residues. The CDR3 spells CASSPLSRDRGTSGRPTSTYEQYF. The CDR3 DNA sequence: TGTGCCAGCAGCCCGCTCAGCAGGGACAGGGGGACTAGCGGGAGGCCAACCTCGACCTACGAGCAGTACTTC.

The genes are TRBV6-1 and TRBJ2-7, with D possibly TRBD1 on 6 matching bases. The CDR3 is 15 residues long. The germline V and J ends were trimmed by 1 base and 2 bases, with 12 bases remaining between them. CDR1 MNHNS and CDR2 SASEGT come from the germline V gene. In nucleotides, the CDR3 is TGTGCCAGCAGTGAAGGGGCAGGGGATCCCTACGAGCAGTACTTC. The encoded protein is CASSEGAGDPYEQYF.